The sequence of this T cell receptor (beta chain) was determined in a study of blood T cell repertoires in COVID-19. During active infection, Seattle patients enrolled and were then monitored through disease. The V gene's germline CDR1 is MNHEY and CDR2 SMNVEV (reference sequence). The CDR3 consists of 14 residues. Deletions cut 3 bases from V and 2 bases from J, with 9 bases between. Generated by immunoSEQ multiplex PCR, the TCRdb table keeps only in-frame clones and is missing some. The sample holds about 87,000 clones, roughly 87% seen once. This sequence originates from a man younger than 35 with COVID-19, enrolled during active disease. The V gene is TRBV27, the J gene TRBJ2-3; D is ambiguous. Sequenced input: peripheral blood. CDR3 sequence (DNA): TGTGCCAGCAGTTTCTCGAGAGTCACAGATACGCAGTATTTT. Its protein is CASSFSRVTDTQYF.